Sequencing of this T cell receptor beta chain was carried out in a study of human T cells and chemical hapten exposure. This sample's time point: pre-sensitization, week 0. Sample treatment: therapeutic diphenylcyclopropenone sensitization with weekly scalp DPC. Those who donated were patients with alopecia, 18 to 70 years of age, and suitable for DPC. Unique molecular identifiers were affixed to discrete cDNA molecules within the library. TCRdb re-derived calls from the RACE reads in MiXCR, one entry per CDR3 protein. This table holds around 200,000 distinct CDR3 sequences, around 30% found once. The table lists this clonotype with a few counts. Its target is not known. Regarding the study as a whole: Expanded TCRs formed significantly more large CDR3 similarity clusters than controls.

This sample comprised whole blood, obtained in connection with sensitization to the hapten diphenylcyclopropenone (DPC). The clonotype was recovered from a woman in her 30s with alopecia areata. Some clones in this sample may be carry-over from other donors' samples.

For the CDR3, the DNA is TGTGCCAGCAGTCCCGTGGGAGGGGAGCAGTTCTTC. Translating gives CASSPVGGEQFF. The J gene is TRBJ2-1, the V gene TRBV7-3; the match to TRBD2 covers 7 bases. The CDR3 is 12 residues long. Germline V lookup: CDR1 SGHTA, CDR2 FQGTGA. J lost 10 bases, V lost 6 bases, and 6 bases had no gene match.